Shown below are 13 T cell receptor beta chains from a single sample sequenced in a study of OX40 agonist ivuxolimab in advanced cancers. TCRdb's table, derived via immunoSEQ multiplex PCR, lists solely in-frame clones and lacks some. Of about 45,000 clones detected, 75% to 85% appear once; the ten largest clones hold 2% to 2.5%. The source material was CD4+ or CD8+ T cells sorted from blood, sampled in a trial of the OX40 agonist ivuxolimab. The receptors were gathered from an adult with an advanced solid tumor such as melanoma, head and neck, liver or kidney cancer.

V is TRBV5-4 and J is TRBJ2-7; TRBD2 agrees at 8 bases. V gave up 4 bases and J gave up 0 bases; unmatched junction bases: 6. Per germline, CDR1 SGHNT and CDR2 YYREEE (reference sequence). This CDR3 comprises 15 residues. Written as DNA, the CDR3 is TGTGCCAGCAGCCATCGGGGGGGGAGCTCCTACGAGCAGTACTTC. Its protein product is CASSHRGGSSYEQYF.

The gene calls are TRBV27 and TRBJ1-6; unclear D gene. This CDR3 comprises 14 residues. Per the germline V gene, CDR1 is MNHEY and CDR2 is SMNVEV (reference sequence). V was cut by 2 bases and J by 7 bases, with 9 bases left in between. The CDR3 nucleotides are TGTGCCAGCAGTTTACACGGACCGAATTCACCCCTCCACTTT. Translating it yields CASSLHGPNSPLHF.

Only one count was recorded for this clone. The J gene is TRBJ1-3, the V gene TRBV27; 8 nucleotides line up with TRBD1. In germline, CDR1 is MNHEY, CDR2 SMNVEV (reference sequence). CDR3 length equals 14 residues. V lost 3 bases and J lost 4; bases outside the gene matches: 2. The CDR3 region is CASSFRGPGNTIYF. CDR3 coding DNA: TGTGCCAGCAGTTTCAGGGGGCCCGGAAACACCATATATTTT.

J is TRBJ1-1 and V is TRBV10-3, with a possible D match to TRBD1 (5 bases). This CDR3 region has 13 residues. Germline CDR1 is ENHRY and CDR2 is SYGVKD. Trimming removed 4 bases at V and 3 bases at J, with 9 bases between. The CDR3 DNA is TGTGCCATCAGTGGAAGGGGATACACTGAAGCTTTCTTT. Protein product: CAISGRGYTEAFF.

The chain links TRBV18 to TRBJ1-3; D uncertain. The V gene's germline CDR1 is KGHSH and CDR2 LQKENI. V was cut by 2 bases and J by 2 bases, with 7 bases left in between. This CDR3 is 14 amino acids long. CDR3 nucleotide sequence: TGTGCCAGCTCACCAGCCAACGCTGGAAACACCATATATTTT. Translating it yields CASSPANAGNTIYF.

This rearrangement joins TRBV7-6 to TRBJ2-1; 9 nucleotides match TRBD1. With V trimmed by 5 bases and J by 5 bases, 4 bases remained unmatched. CDR3 size: 14 residues. Germline V lookup: CDR1 SGHVS, CDR2 FNYEAQ. The CDR3 DNA follows: TGTGCCAGCAGCAGAAGGACAGGGGACAATGAGCAGTTCTTC. It specifies CASSRRTGDNEQFF.

The V call is TRBV6-5, the J call TRBJ2-3, with TRBD1 as a possible D gene (5 bases). V was trimmed by 9 bases and J by 4 bases, leaving 14 bases between them. CDR3 length: 13 residues. The V gene's germline CDR1 is MNHEY and CDR2 SVGAGI. DNA of the CDR3: TGTGCCAGTAGTCCAGGGTGGGCAGATACGCAGTATTTT. It is translated as CASSPGWADTQYF.

This chain uses TRBV5-1 with TRBJ2-2; D ambiguous. This CDR3 comprises 14 residues. Deletions cut 0 bases from V and 6 bases from J, with 9 bases between. CDR1 SGHRS and CDR2 YFSETQ come from the germline V gene. In DNA, the CDR3 is TGCGCCAGCAGCTTGGCCTATGGGGCCGGGGAGCTGTTTTTT. It specifies CASSLAYGAGELFF.

The V gene is TRBV9, the J gene TRBJ2-7, with unresolved D. Per germline, CDR1 SGDLS and CDR2 YYNGEE. The CDR3 loop spans 12 amino acids. V lost 8 bases, J lost 3 bases, and 12 bases lay in between. CDR3 sequence reads: CASSRNDYEQYF. For the CDR3, the DNA is TGTGCCAGTTCCCGGAACGACTACGAGCAGTACTTC.

This chain links TRBV30 with TRBJ2-5; 15 nucleotides agree with TRBD2. The J segment lost 5 bases and the V segment lost 0 bases, leaving 7 bases of the junction unmatched. The CDR3 loop spans 17 amino acids. Germline CDR1 is GTSNPN and CDR2 is SVGIG (reference sequence). CDR3 bases: TGTGCCTGGAGTGTACTTAGGACTAGCGGGGGGGAGGAGACCCAGTACTTC. Translation gives CAWSVLRTSGGEETQYF.

The V and J genes are TRBV4-1 and TRBJ2-7, with a possible D match to TRBD2 (5 bases). Germline V lookup: CDR1 MGHRA, CDR2 YSYEKL. This CDR3 region has 14 residues. Trimming removed 4 bases from V and 7 bases from J, with 17 bases in between. CDR3 DNA: TGCGCCAGCAGCCCCGCCGAGCGGTCTCGTGAGCAGTACTTC. Translated: CASSPAERSREQYF.

This clone has more than one count but fewer than ten. The V gene is TRBV11-3, the J gene TRBJ2-2, with TRBD1 matching 7 bases. Per germline, CDR1 SGHNT and CDR2 YENEEA. V dropped 5 bases and J dropped 5; count of bases not matched to a gene: 5. CDR3 length: 14 residues. The CDR3: CASSGSRGTGELFF. CDR3 nucleotide sequence: TGTGCCAGCAGCGGCAGCAGGGGGACCGGGGAGCTGTTTTTT.

This clone was observed a handful of times. The chain links TRBV9 to TRBJ2-2; D not certain. Germline values: CDR1 SGDLS, CDR2 YYNGEE. V was shortened by 0 bases and J by 0 bases, with 6 bases between the two germline ends. This CDR3 is built from 15 residues. The CDR3 is CASSVVPSNTGELFF. The CDR3 region has the DNA TGTGCCAGCAGCGTAGTTCCTTCGAACACCGGGGAGCTGTTTTTT.